Below, 5 T cell receptor beta chains from the same sample are listed, as sequenced in a study of Graves' ophthalmopathy and Graves' hyperthyroidism. CDR3 regions of TCR beta were amplified from RNA transcripts. The first-round RT-PCR employed HTBI primers together with the Qiagen OneStep RT-PCR kit. A multiplex PCR was then performed as the second round. TCRdb passed the multiplex PCR reads through MiXCR, listing each CDR3 protein once. The sample holds more than 550,000 distinct CDR3 sequences, over 40% seen once. Sequencing used peripheral blood. The receptor set was obtained from an adult man with Graves' ophthalmopathy.

This clonotype was detected many times. CDR3: CASSRVAYGYTF. The CDR3, as DNA: TGTGCCAGCAGCCGTGTCGCCTATGGCTACACCTTC. The chain joins TRBV6-1 to TRBJ1-2; D ambiguous. CDR1 and CDR2 from the germline V gene are MNHNS and SASEGT. The CDR3 length is 12 residues. V lost 6 bases to trimming and J lost 4 bases, with 9 bases between them.

This clonotype was seen at least ten times. This sequence joins TRBV9 and TRBJ2-7; a possible D gene is TRBD1 (6 bases). The germline CDR1 and CDR2 sequences are SGDLS and YYNGEE. The CDR3 is 15 residues long. Between the trimmed V and J ends, which lost 0 bases and 3 bases, there was a span of 13 bases. The CDR3 bases are TGTGCCAGCAGCGTAGAATGGGGGCAGTTCTACGAGCAGTACTTC. Translated: CASSVEWGQFYEQYF.

This clonotype has only a few counts. Given a much more abundant clone one base away, this may be a read error. The rearrangement uses TRBV12-3 or TRBV12-4 and TRBJ1-2; TRBD1 matches at 10 bases. The CDR3 contains 13 residues. The DNA of the CDR3 is TGTGCCAGCAGGGGACAGGGGCTAAGTGGCCACACCTTC. Translating it yields CASRGQGLSGHTF.

This rearrangement joins TRBV6-6 to TRBJ2-7; D unclear. The CDR3 length is 10 residues. Trimming removed 5 bases from V and 11 bases from J, with 10 bases in between. CDR1 is MNHNY and CDR2 is SVGAGI in the germline V gene (reference sequence). Here the CDR3 DNA reads TGTGCCAGCAGTGAAGTGTGGGAGTACTTC. Its translation: CASSEVWEYF.

The rearrangement links TRBV10-2 to TRBJ2-5, with D perhaps given as TRBD1 or TRBD2 (5 bases each). Trimming took 6 bases from V and 7 from J, leaving 15 bases between them. The CDR3 length is 13 residues. Germline loops: CDR1 WSHSY, CDR2 SAAADI. Written as DNA, the CDR3 is TGCGCCAGCAGGGCGCCGGGAACAGGGACCCAGTACTTC. This codes for CASRAPGTGTQYF.